This note documents a single T cell receptor (beta chain) sequence. This entry is derived from a study of blood T cell repertoires in COVID-19. Study summary: Sources were T cells, B-cell-depleted T cells, or PBMCs; the material itself was cDNA or gDNA.

Authors' data handling: By means of reference gene primer amplification, nucleated cell counts were estimated. The table came from immunoSEQ multiplex PCR; TCRdb's copy has only in-frame clones and leaves some out. The D gene and trimming were derived from the DNA, and the V and J assignments and clone size from that table. The profile shows about 210,000 clones, 85% of them singletons. V lost 6 bases, J lost 3 bases, and 11 bases stayed unmatched. The CDR3 has 17 residues. Germline V gene data show CDR1 as MDHEN and CDR2 as SYDVKM. The sample comprised peripheral blood. The V gene is TRBV28, the J gene TRBJ2-2, with 9 positions matching TRBD1. The clonotype originates from an older woman with COVID-19, enrolled during active disease. The CDR3 loop is CASSPDRGGLDTGELFF. Here the CDR3 DNA reads TGTGCCAGCAGCCCGGACAGGGGAGGGTTGGACACCGGGGAGCTGTTTTTT.